These 29 T cell receptor beta chains were all obtained from the same sample, sequenced in a study of cytomegalovirus exposure and HLA in healthy donors. 13 Jbeta primers and 60 Vbeta primers were used for the PCR. The assay was immunoSEQ multiplex PCR, and TCRdb's table has in-frame clones only and misses some. The sample records 150,000 to 160,000 clones, more than 70% being singletons. Sequencing was performed on PBMCs. The receptors here all came from a woman in her forties in good health and CMV-seropositive.

The chain employs TRBV9 and TRBJ1-1; D is unresolved. V lost 5 bases, J lost 5 bases, and 13 bases lay in between. The V gene's germline CDR1 is SGDLS and CDR2 YYNGEE. The CDR3 length is 13 residues. CDR3 nucleotides: TGTGCCAGCAGTCCCCGGGAGCGGACTGAAGCTTTCTTT. Its protein is CASSPRERTEAFF. Together with reference TRBV9 and TRBJ1-1, the CDR3 gives the full variable domain: DSGVTQTPKHLITATGQRVTLRCSPRSGDLSVYWYQQSLDQGLQFLIQYYNGEERAKGNILERFSAQQFPDLHSELNLSSLELGDSALYFCASSPRERTEAFFGQGTRLTVV.

The chain has TRBV2 and TRBJ2-2; a weak D match, TRBD1 (5 bases). CDR3 size: 15 residues. Per germline, CDR1 SNHLY and CDR2 FYNNEI. V lost 10 bases and J 2 bases, leaving 17 bases between the germline ends. DNA for the CDR3: TGTGCCATTCTTCCGAAGGGGCCCAACACCGGGGAGCTGTTTTTT. This sequence encodes CAILPKGPNTGELFF.

The V call is TRBV7-2, the J call TRBJ2-7, with TRBD2 matching 7 bases. CDR3 length: 14 residues. V was clipped by 2 bases and J by 2 bases; unmatched bases: 3. Germline CDR1 is SGHTA and CDR2 is FQGNSA. CDR3 coding DNA: TGTGCCAGCAGCTTACCGGGACTACCCTACGAGCAGTACTTC. This sequence encodes CASSLPGLPYEQYF.

V is TRBV11-2 and J is TRBJ1-1; 7 nucleotides agree with TRBD1. CDR1 is SGHAT and CDR2 is FQNNGV in the germline V gene. CDR3 length: 15 amino acids. V lost 3 bases to trimming and J lost 0 bases; unmatched junction nucleotides: 4. The CDR3 loop reads CASSFYRGVNTEAFF. The CDR3 nucleotides read TGTGCCAGCAGCTTTTACAGGGGAGTGAACACTGAAGCTTTCTTT.

The chain couples TRBV5-1 to TRBJ2-5; D is undetermined. The closer fit of TRBJ2-7 to the DNA end suggests the J call may be wrong. The CDR3 sequence is 12 residues long. Germline CDR1 SGHRS, CDR2 YFSETQ. The CDR3 loop is CASSLSPYEQYF. CDR3 nucleotide sequence: TGCGCCAGCAGCTTGTCCCCCTACGAGCAGTACTTC.

This chain joins TRBV6-1 and TRBJ1-5; 9 bases are a match to TRBD1. The J segment lost 7 bases and the V segment lost 6 bases, leaving 7 bases of the junction unmatched. CDR3 length: 14 amino acids. From germline, CDR1 is MNHNS and CDR2 SASEGT. The CDR3, as DNA: TGTGCCAGCAGGGGTGGACAGGGGCGGCAGCCCCAGCATTTT. As protein: CASRGGQGRQPQHF.

The chain has TRBV6-6 and TRBJ1-5, with 7 bases matching TRBD1. The CDR3 is 15 residues long. Germline V gene sequence: CDR1 MNHNY, CDR2 SVGAGI (reference sequence). The junction had 10 bases not matched to a gene; V was cut back by 4 bases and J by 7 bases. CDR3 bases: TGTGCCAGCAGTTCCCAACCGACAGGGAAACAGCCCCAGCATTTT. Translating gives CASSSQPTGKQPQHF.

The chain carries TRBV6-6 and TRBJ1-6, with no clear D. The CDR3 consists of 16 residues. Germline CDR1 reads MNHNY; CDR2 reads SVGAGI (reference sequence). V was clipped by 7 bases and J by 5 bases, with 18 bases between them. The CDR3 is CASTITEGRDNSPLHF. The CDR3 DNA reads as TGTGCCAGCACCATTACTGAGGGTCGGGATAATTCACCCCTCCACTTT.

V and J are TRBV28 and TRBJ2-7; TRBD2 matches at 10 bases. The CDR3 spans 14 residues. The V and J ends lost 7 bases and 2 bases, in that order; junction bases with no gene match: 5. Germline-derived CDR1 and CDR2 are MDHEN and SYDVKM. CDR3: CASMRLAGTYEQYF. The CDR3, as DNA: TGTGCCAGCATGCGACTAGCGGGCACCTACGAGCAGTACTTC.

The chain joins TRBV5-4 to TRBJ2-3, with 11 bases matching TRBD2. CDR1 and CDR2 from the germline V gene are SGHNT and YYREEE (reference sequence). The length of the CDR3 is 15 residues. The trim removed 5 bases at V and 5 bases at J, leaving 7 bases unmatched. The CDR3 bases are TGTGCCAGCAGAAGACTAGCGGGGACTTTAGATACGCAGTATTTT. Its translation: CASRRLAGTLDTQYF.

The rearrangement joins TRBV9 to TRBJ2-7; D not resolved. The CDR3 has 14 residues. The germline V gene has CDR1 SGDLS and CDR2 YYNGEE. The V end was cut by 1 base, the J end by 2 bases, with 10 bases between. This chain's CDR3 is CASSVTESTYEQYF. As DNA, the CDR3 is TGTGCCAGCAGCGTAACAGAAAGTACCTACGAGCAGTACTTC. Using reference TRBV9 and TRBJ2-7 for the parts outside the CDR3, the full variable domain is DSGVTQTPKHLITATGQRVTLRCSPRSGDLSVYWYQQSLDQGLQFLIQYYNGEERAKGNILERFSAQQFPDLHSELNLSSLELGDSALYFCASSVTESTYEQYFGPGTRLTVT.

CDR3: CSAQNYGYTF. DNA for the CDR3: TGCAGTGCCCAGAACTATGGCTACACCTTC. This rearrangement joins TRBV20-1 to TRBJ1-2; D ambiguous. This CDR3 has 10 residues. CDR1 is DFQATT, CDR2 SNEGSKA, per germline (reference sequence). Trimming left V 6 bases short and J 2 bases short, with 4 bases between.

The chain carries TRBV5-4 and TRBJ2-6; D unresolved. The CDR3 covers 18 residues. Trimming shortened V by 3 bases and J by 4 bases, and 20 bases separated the two germline ends. The V gene's germline CDR1 is SGHNT and CDR2 YYREEE (reference sequence). CDR3 in amino acids: CASSYARVTLRGANVLTF. CDR3 coding DNA: TGTGCCAGCAGCTACGCCCGGGTCACCCTCAGAGGGGCCAACGTCCTGACTTTC.

The rearrangement joins TRBV5-1 to TRBJ2-1, with D perhaps TRBD2 (6 bases). CDR1 is SGHRS and CDR2 is YFSETQ in the germline V gene. The ends were cut back, 3 bases at V and 7 bases at J, with 23 bases in the middle. The CDR3 runs to 17 residues. The CDR3 loop reads CASSSVRRDSLGNEQFF. CDR3 bases: TGCGCCAGCAGCTCCGTCCGGCGGGACTCCCTCGGGAATGAGCAGTTCTTC.

The chain recombines TRBV10-3 with TRBJ2-3, with TRBD2 matching over 7 bases. CDR1 is ENHRY, CDR2 SYGVKD, per germline. J gave up 4 bases and V 3 bases, and 1 base lay outside the gene matches. This CDR3 comprises 13 residues. The CDR3 region is CAISDTSADTQYF. CDR3 nucleotide sequence: TGTGCCATCAGTGATACTAGCGCAGATACGCAGTATTTT.

V usage is TRBV29-1 and J usage is TRBJ1-2, with a weak D call TRBD1 (6 bases). Germline assignment: CDR1 SQVTM and CDR2 ANQGSEA. Trimming shortened V by 0 bases and J by 13 bases, and 15 bases separated the two germline ends. The CDR3 is 12 residues long. The CDR3 DNA is TGCAGCGTTGAAGAGCCCCCACAGGGTTGCACCTTC. Its protein is CSVEEPPQGCTF.

This clone has a single count. The V gene is TRBV10-3, the J gene TRBJ2-5; the match to TRBD2 covers 8 bases. TRBJ2-7 matches the DNA end more closely, so the J call is doubtful. The germline V gene encodes CDR1 ENHRY and CDR2 SYGVKD. This CDR3 is 14 amino acids long. The CDR3, as DNA: TGTGCCACCACGGGCACGGGAGGGCCCCACGAGCAGTACTTC. Protein sequence: CATTGTGGPHEQYF.

The gene calls are TRBV6-1 and TRBJ2-3; no reliable D call. Germline assignment: CDR1 MNHNS and CDR2 SASEGT. The CDR3 sequence is 15 residues long. V was clipped by 6 bases and J by 1 base, with 14 bases between them. For the CDR3, the DNA is TGTGCCAGCAGCTCCTCCTCGGCGGGCACAGATACGCAGTATTTT. This translates into CASSSSSAGTDTQYF.

V is TRBV6-1 and J is TRBJ2-1, with 8 bases lining up with TRBD2. Losses at the gene ends were 5 bases for V and 7 bases for J; bases not matched to a gene: 10. Germline assignment: CDR1 MNHNS and CDR2 SASEGT. The CDR3 has 15 amino acids. CDR3 region: CASSPLTSVMNEQFF. DNA of the CDR3: TGTGCCAGCAGTCCCCTGACTAGCGTGATGAATGAGCAGTTCTTC.

CDR3 sequence reads: CASSPGVAYEQYF. Written as DNA, the CDR3 is TGTGCCAGCAGTCCCGGTGTCGCCTACGAGCAGTACTTC. The genes are TRBV5-6 and TRBJ2-7; D uncertain. Trimming took 5 bases from V and 2 from J, leaving 11 bases between them. The CDR3 runs 13 residues. The germline gives CDR1 SGHDT, CDR2 YYEEEE.

This clone showed up just a few times. Here the CDR3 DNA reads TGTGCCAGCAGTTATGGACGGAGGGATGAAGCTTTCTTT. Translated: CASSYGRRDEAFF. The rearrangement uses TRBV2 and TRBJ1-1; the D is unclear. The CDR3 loop spans 13 amino acids. CDR1 is SNHLY, CDR2 FYNNEI, per germline. The V gene lost 5 bases and the J gene lost 7 bases, with 14 bases spanning the gap.

Details on this clone: The same CDR3 is also encoded by other DNA sequences in this sample. This rearrangement joins TRBV19 to TRBJ2-7, with 8 bases aligning to TRBD1. The CDR3 length is 14 residues. The germline gives CDR1 LNHDA, CDR2 SQIVND (reference sequence). J was trimmed by 4 bases and V by 5 bases; bases with no gene match: 7. The chain's CDR3 is CASSPGQGAYEQYF. CDR3 in DNA: TGTGCCAGTAGTCCCGGACAGGGAGCTTACGAGCAGTACTTC.

The gene calls are TRBV10-2 and TRBJ2-1; TRBD2 agrees at 9 bases. The ends lost 2 bases at V and 3 bases at J; junction bases unmatched: 2. The CDR3 loop spans 15 amino acids. CDR1 WSHSY and CDR2 SAAADI come from the germline V gene. Here the CDR3 DNA reads TGCGCCAGCAGTGAGACTAGCGGGCTCTACAATGAGCAGTTCTTC. Its protein product is CASSETSGLYNEQFF.

The chain recombines TRBV19 with TRBJ1-5; TRBD1 aligns across 7 bases. Germline V CDR1 and CDR2: LNHDA, SQIVND (reference sequence). J gave up 7 bases and V 6 bases, and 6 bases lay outside the gene matches. This CDR3 has 13 residues. Written as DNA, the CDR3 is TGTGCCAGTAGGGGGACAGCCCGGCAGCCCCAGCATTTT. Protein sequence: CASRGTARQPQHF.

The chain's CDR3 is CSVEGAGGGEQYF. DNA for the CDR3: TGCAGCGTTGAAGGCGCGGGAGGTGGCGAGCAGTACTTC. The rearrangement uses TRBV29-1 and TRBJ2-7; 8 nucleotides align to TRBD2. This CDR3 is built from 13 residues. CDR1 and CDR2 (germline): SQVTM, ANQGSEA. The trim removed 1 base at V and 6 bases at J, leaving 5 bases unmatched.

This chain links TRBV30 with TRBJ2-7; D ambiguous. The germline V gene encodes CDR1 GTSNPN and CDR2 SVGIG (reference sequence). V shed 0 bases and J shed 6 bases, with 12 bases lying between them. This CDR3 has 13 amino acids. The CDR3 DNA reads TGTGCCTGGAGTGTACTTTCGGCAGGCGAGCAGTACTTC. Encoded protein: CAWSVLSAGEQYF.

The chain recombines TRBV7-2 with TRBJ2-7; TRBD2 aligns across 16 bases. Per germline, CDR1 SGHTA and CDR2 FQGNSA. V lost 5 bases and J lost 6; bases outside the gene matches: 10. This CDR3 region has 17 residues. CDR3: CASSKTGTSGRAGEQYF. The CDR3, as DNA: TGTGCCAGCAGCAAGACCGGGACTAGCGGGAGGGCGGGCGAGCAGTACTTC.

This sequence joins TRBV11-2 and TRBJ2-1, with 10 bases that match TRBD2. The V and J ends lost 4 bases and 9 bases, in that order; junction bases with no gene match: 18. CDR1 and CDR2 from the germline V gene are SGHAT and FQNNGV. The CDR3 spans 18 residues. DNA for the CDR3: TGTGCCAGCAGCTCAAGGGGGTTCGCTAGCGGGAGTGATAGTGAGCAGTTCTTC. This encodes CASSSRGFASGSDSEQFF.

This clone was observed a single time. The CDR3 sequence is CSVPLAANGDEQFF. The CDR3 DNA reads TGCAGCGTTCCTCTAGCGGCAAACGGGGATGAGCAGTTCTTC. This rearrangement joins TRBV29-1 to TRBJ2-1; 7 bases map to TRBD2. The CDR3 runs 14 residues. V gave up 5 bases and J gave up 8 bases; unmatched junction bases: 12. Germline V gives CDR1 SQVTM, CDR2 ANQGSEA.